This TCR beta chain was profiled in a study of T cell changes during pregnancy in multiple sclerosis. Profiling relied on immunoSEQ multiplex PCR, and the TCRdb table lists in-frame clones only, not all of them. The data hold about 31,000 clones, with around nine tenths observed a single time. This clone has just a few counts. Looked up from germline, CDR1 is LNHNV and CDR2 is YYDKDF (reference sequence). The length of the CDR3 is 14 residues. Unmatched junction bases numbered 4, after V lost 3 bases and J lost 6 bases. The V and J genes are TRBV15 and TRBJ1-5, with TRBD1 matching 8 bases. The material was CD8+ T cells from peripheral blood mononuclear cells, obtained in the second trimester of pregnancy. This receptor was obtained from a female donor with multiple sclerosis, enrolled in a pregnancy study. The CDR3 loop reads CATSRDREVQPQHF. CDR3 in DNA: TGTGCCACCAGCAGGGACAGGGAGGTTCAGCCCCAGCATTTT.